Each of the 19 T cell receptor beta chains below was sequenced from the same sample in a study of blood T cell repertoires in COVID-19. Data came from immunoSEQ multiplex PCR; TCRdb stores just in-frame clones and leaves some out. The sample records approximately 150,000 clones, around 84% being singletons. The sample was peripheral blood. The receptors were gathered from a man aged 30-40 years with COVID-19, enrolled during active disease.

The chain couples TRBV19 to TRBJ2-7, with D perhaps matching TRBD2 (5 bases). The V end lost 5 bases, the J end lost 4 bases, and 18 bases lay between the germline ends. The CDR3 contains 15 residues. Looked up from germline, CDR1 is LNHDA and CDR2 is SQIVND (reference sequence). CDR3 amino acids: CASSGADSPEYEQYF. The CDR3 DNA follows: TGTGCCAGTAGTGGCGCGGACTCGCCGGAGTACGAGCAGTACTTC.

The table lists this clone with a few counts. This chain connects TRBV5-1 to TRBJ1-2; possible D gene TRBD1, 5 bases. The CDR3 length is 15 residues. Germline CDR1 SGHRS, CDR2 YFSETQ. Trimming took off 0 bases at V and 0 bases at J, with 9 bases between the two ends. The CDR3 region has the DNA TGCGCCAGCAGCTTGGCATGGGGGGCTAACTATGGCTACACCTTC. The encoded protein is CASSLAWGANYGYTF.

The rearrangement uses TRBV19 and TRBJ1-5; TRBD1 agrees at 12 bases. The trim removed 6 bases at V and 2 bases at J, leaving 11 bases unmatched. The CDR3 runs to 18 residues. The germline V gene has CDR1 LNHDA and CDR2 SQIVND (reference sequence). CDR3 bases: TGTGCCAGTAGGAGGGACAGGGGGCCGGACAGTGGCAATCAGCCCCAGCATTTT. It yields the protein CASRRDRGPDSGNQPQHF.

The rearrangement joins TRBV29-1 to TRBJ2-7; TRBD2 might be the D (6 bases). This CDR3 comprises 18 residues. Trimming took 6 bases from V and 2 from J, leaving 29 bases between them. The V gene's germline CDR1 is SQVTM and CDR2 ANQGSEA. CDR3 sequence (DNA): TGCAGCGTGTGGTTAGGGACGACGAGAGCGCGGGGCACCTACGAGCAGTACTTC. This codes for CSVWLGTTRARGTYEQYF.

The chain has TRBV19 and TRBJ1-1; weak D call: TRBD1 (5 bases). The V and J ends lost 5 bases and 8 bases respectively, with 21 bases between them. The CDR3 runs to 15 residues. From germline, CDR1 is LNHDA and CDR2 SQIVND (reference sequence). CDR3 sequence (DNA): TGTGCCAGTAGTGTCGGACGGACTGGGGGGGAAGAAGCTTTCTTT. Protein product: CASSVGRTGGEEAFF.

Written as DNA, the CDR3 is TGTGCCAGCAGCCAAGCGAGGCACGAGCAGTACTTC. This translates into CASSQARHEQYF. The chain employs TRBV14 and TRBJ2-7; D gene unclear. Germline V CDR1 and CDR2: SGHDN, FVKESK. This CDR3 is built from 12 residues. The germline V and J ends were trimmed by 1 base and 5 bases, with 6 bases remaining between them.

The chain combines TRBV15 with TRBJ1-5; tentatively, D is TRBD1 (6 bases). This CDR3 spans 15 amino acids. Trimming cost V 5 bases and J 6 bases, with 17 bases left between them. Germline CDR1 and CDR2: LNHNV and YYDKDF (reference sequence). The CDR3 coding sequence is TGTGCCACCAGCCGAGGGCGAGGGGGGGGTCAGCCCCAGCATTTT. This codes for CATSRGRGGGQPQHF.

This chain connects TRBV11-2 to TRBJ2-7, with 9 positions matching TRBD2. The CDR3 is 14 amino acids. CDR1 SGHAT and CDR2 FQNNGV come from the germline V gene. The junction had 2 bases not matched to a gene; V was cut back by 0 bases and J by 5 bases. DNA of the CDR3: TGTGCCAGCAGCTTAGAGGGACTAGCCCACGAGCAGTACTTC. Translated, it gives CASSLEGLAHEQYF.

The CDR3 DNA reads as TGTGCCAGTAGTAGGGGGACAGGCCCCTCTGGGGCCAACGTCCTGACTTTC. It specifies CASSRGTGPSGANVLTF. The gene calls are TRBV19 and TRBJ2-6; 8 nucleotides line up with TRBD1. Germline V lookup: CDR1 LNHDA, CDR2 SQIVND (reference sequence). The V gene end was trimmed by 4 bases and the J gene end by 0 bases; junction bases not matched to a gene: 5. This CDR3 has 17 amino acids.

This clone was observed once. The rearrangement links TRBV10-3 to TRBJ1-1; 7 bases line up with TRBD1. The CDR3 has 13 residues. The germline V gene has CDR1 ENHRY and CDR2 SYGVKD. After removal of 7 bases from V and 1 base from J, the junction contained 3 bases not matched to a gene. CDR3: CAIKGTANTEAFF. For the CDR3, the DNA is TGTGCCATCAAAGGGACAGCGAACACTGAAGCTTTCTTT.

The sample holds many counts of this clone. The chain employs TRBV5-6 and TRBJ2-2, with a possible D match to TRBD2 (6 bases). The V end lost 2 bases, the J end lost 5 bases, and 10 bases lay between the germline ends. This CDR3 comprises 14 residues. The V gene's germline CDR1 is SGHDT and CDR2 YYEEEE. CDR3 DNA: TGTGCCAGCAGCTTCGCCGGGGGTACCGGGGAGCTGTTTTTT. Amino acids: CASSFAGGTGELFF.

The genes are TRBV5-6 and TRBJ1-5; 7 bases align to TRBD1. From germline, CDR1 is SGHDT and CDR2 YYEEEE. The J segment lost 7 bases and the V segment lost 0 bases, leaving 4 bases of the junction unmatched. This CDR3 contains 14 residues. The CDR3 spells CASSLEGAPQPQHF. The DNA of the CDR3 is TGTGCCAGCAGCTTGGAGGGGGCTCCACAGCCCCAGCATTTT.

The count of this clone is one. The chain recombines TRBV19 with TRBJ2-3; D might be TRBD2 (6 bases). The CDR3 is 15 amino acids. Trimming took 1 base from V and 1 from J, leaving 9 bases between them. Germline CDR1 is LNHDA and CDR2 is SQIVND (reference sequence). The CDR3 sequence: CASSIGPGGTDTQYF. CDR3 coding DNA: TGTGCCAGTAGTATAGGTCCGGGAGGCACAGATACGCAGTATTTT. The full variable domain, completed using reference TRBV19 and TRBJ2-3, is DGGITQSPKYLFRKEGQNVTLSCEQNLNHDAMYWYRQDPGQGLRLIYYSQIVNDFQKGDIAEGYSVSREKKESFPLTVTSAQKNPTAFYLCASSIGPGGTDTQYFGPGTRLTVL.

Here the CDR3 DNA reads TGCAGCGTCCACCCCCTACTAGATACGCAGTATTTT. This translates into CSVHPLLDTQYF. The gene calls are TRBV29-1 and TRBJ2-3; no firm D call. The CDR3 is made up of 12 amino acids. Looked up from germline, CDR1 is SQVTM and CDR2 is ANQGSEA. Trimming pared 6 bases from V and 5 bases from J, leaving 12 bases between.

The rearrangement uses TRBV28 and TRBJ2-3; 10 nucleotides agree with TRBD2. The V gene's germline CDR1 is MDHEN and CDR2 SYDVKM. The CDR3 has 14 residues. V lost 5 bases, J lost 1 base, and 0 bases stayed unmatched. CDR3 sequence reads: CASSLAGGTDTQYF. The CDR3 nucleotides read TGTGCCAGCAGTCTAGCGGGGGGCACAGATACGCAGTATTTT.

CDR3 DNA: TGTGCCACCCAGCGGGGAAGCTCCTACGAGCAGTACTTC. It is translated as CATQRGSSYEQYF. The chain couples TRBV15 to TRBJ2-7, with 7 positions matching TRBD2. The CDR3 consists of 13 residues. V was clipped by 8 bases and J by 0 bases; unmatched bases: 4. Germline V lookup: CDR1 LNHNV, CDR2 YYDKDF (reference sequence).

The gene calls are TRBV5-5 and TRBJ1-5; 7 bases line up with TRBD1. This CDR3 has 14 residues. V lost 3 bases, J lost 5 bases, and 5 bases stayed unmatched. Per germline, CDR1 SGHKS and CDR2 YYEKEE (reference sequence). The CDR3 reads CASSSVRGDQPQHF. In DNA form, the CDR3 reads TGTGCCAGCAGCTCCGTCAGGGGGGATCAGCCCCAGCATTTT.

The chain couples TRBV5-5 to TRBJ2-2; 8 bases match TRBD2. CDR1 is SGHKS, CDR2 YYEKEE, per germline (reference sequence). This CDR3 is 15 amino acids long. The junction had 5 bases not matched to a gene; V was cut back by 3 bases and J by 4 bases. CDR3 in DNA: TGTGCCAGCAGCTCCAGCGGGACTAGCACCGGGGAGCTGTTTTTT. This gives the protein CASSSSGTSTGELFF.

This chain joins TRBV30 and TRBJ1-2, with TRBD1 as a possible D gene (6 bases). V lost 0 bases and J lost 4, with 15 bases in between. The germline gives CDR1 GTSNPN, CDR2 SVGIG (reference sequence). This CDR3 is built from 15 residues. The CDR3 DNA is TGTGCCTGGAGTGTAACCCCGGGGGGCTCCTATGGCTACACCTTC. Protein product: CAWSVTPGGSYGYTF.